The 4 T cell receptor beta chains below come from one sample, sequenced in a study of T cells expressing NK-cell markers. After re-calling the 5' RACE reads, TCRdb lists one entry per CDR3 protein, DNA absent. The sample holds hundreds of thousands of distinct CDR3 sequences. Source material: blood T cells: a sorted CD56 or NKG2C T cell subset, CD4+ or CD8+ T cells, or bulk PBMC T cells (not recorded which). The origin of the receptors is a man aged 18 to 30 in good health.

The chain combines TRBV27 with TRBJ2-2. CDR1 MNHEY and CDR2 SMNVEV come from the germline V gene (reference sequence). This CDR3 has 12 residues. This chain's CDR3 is CASSPLTGELFF.

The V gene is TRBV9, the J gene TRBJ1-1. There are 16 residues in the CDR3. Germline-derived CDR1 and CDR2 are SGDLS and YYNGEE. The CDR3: CASSGPRASLNTEAFF.

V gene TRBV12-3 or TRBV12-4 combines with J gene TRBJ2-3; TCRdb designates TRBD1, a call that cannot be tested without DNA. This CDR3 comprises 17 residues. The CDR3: CASRTRVGQGPTDTQYF.

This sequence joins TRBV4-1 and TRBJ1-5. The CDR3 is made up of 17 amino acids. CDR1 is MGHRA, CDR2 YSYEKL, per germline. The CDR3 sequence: CASSQDQDSYSNQPQHF.